This entry is about one TCR beta chain. What it recognizes is unknown. As for the donors, each was a healthy bone marrow donor. The data were taken from a study of cytomegalovirus exposure and HLA in healthy donors. In the PCR, 60 Vbeta and 13 Jbeta primers were used. The repertoire was sequenced with immunoSEQ multiplex PCR; TCRdb's copy has only in-frame clones and lacks some. Of 110,000 to 150,000 clones listed, 9.7% were seen once; the top ten hold less than 2%. General observations from the study: Rarity marked most TCR sequences, yet some public TCRs occurred in many donors.

The receptor was isolated from a man aged 45-60 years in good health and CMV-seronegative. Sequencing used PBMCs.

The chain's CDR3 is CASSPQGAHEQYF. The DNA for the CDR3 is TGTGCCAGTAGTCCACAGGGTGCCCACGAGCAGTACTTC. V and J are TRBV19 and TRBJ2-7, with D perhaps matching TRBD1 (6 bases). CDR3 length: 13 amino acids. The V gene lost 5 bases and the J gene lost 5 bases, with 13 bases spanning the gap. Looked up from germline, CDR1 is LNHDA and CDR2 is SQIVND (reference sequence).